This TCR beta chain emerged from a study of cytomegalovirus exposure and HLA in healthy donors. Study-wide findings and caveats: For TCR beta chains, V- and J-gene trimming was later linked to a missense DCLRE1C variant.

As regards this clone: Its antigen is currently unknown.

The PCR contained 60 Vbeta and 13 Jbeta primers. Libraries were prepared by immunoSEQ multiplex PCR; TCRdb keeps only in-frame clonotypes and omits some of them. The table records more than 150,000 clones, roughly 77% of them present only once. The clonotype originates from a woman aged 40 to 50 in good health and CMV-seropositive. Sequenced sample: PBMCs.

CDR3 loop: CASSFLGGGSGRRDEQYF. CDR3 nucleotide sequence: TGTGCCAGCAGTTTTTTAGGGGGGGGTAGCGGGAGAAGAGACGAGCAGTACTTC. The gene calls are TRBV28 and TRBJ2-7; 9 positions agree with TRBD2. CDR1 and CDR2 (germline): MDHEN, SYDVKM. With V trimmed by 3 bases and J by 5 bases, 17 bases remained unmatched. This CDR3 spans 18 amino acids.